The 5 T cell receptor beta chains presented below share a single source sample, sequenced in a study of CD8+ T cells in alopecia areata (dated by TCRdb to between 2018 and 2020). Libraries came from the immunoSEQ multiplex PCR assay. RNA was extracted from all samples and reverse transcribed into cDNA, which served as template for TCR sequencing. The table was pulled from immuneACCESS by TCRdb, which kept in-frame rearrangements only. Such tables lose some clones; where checked, under half of the loss comes from unresolved V genes, and the rest has no known cause. Recorded for this sample are about 180,000 clones; 63% of them occurred a single time. Over 1.5% of the sample rests with the top ten. The time point label on this specimen signifies: baseline before oral tofacitinib. This specimen consisted of CD4+ T cells sorted from blood, obtained at week 0. The receptors were sampled from a human donor with alopecia areata.

The V call is TRBV5-1, the J call TRBJ1-5; tentatively, D is TRBD1 (6 bases). Germline values: CDR1 SGHRS, CDR2 YFSETQ. Trimming removed 0 bases at V and 12 bases at J, with 10 bases between. The CDR3 has 12 amino acids. The CDR3 reads CASSLDGGHQHF. The CDR3 region has the DNA TGCGCCAGCAGCTTGGATGGGGGCCACCAGCATTTT.

The table lists this clone with a few counts. The rearrangement uses TRBV30 and TRBJ2-1; 10 nucleotides agree with TRBD2. Germline CDR1 GTSNPN, CDR2 SVGIG (reference sequence). The CDR3 totals 14 residues. V shed 4 bases and J 4 bases; nucleotides not matched to a gene: 4. The CDR3 DNA sequence: TGTGCCTGGACTAGGACTAGCGGTTACAATGAGCAGTTCTTC. This gives the protein CAWTRTSGYNEQFF.

The chain employs TRBV25-1 and TRBJ2-3, with unresolved D. The germline gives CDR1 MGHDK, CDR2 SYGVNS. The CDR3 loop spans 13 amino acids. V was pared by 1 base and J by 2 bases, with 4 bases between. Here the CDR3 reads CASSEFVTDTQYF. CDR3 coding DNA: TGTGCCAGCAGTGAATTTGTCACAGATACGCAGTATTTT.

The genes are TRBV7-2 and TRBJ1-5; D is uncertain. V lost 3 bases and J lost 5, with 14 bases in between. The CDR3 runs 15 residues. Germline V gives CDR1 SGHTA, CDR2 FQGNSA. The CDR3, as DNA: TGTGCCAGCAGCTTCTGGGCTTTTAACGATCAGCCCCAGCATTTT. Its protein is CASSFWAFNDQPQHF.

The chain employs TRBV9 and TRBJ2-3; TRBD2 aligns across 7 bases. Germline CDR1 SGDLS, CDR2 YYNGEE. CDR3 length: 14 amino acids. Trimming cost V 7 bases and J 0 bases; bases outside gene matches: 5. This CDR3 is CASGAGSSTDTQYF. The CDR3 coding sequence is TGTGCCAGCGGAGCGGGGTCTAGCACAGATACGCAGTATTTT.